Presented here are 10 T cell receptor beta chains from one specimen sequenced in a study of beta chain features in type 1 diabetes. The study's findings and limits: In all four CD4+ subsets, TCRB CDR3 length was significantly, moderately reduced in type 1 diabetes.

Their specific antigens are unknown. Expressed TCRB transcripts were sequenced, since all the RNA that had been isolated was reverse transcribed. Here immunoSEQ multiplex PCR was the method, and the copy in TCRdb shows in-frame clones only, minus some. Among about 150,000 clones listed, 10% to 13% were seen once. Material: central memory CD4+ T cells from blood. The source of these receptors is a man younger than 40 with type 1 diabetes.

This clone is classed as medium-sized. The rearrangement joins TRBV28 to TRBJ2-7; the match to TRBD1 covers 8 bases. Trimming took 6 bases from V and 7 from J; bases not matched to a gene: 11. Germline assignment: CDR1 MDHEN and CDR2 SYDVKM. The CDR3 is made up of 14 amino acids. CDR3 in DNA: TGTGCCAGCAGATCTCCTCCAGGGGGCAGAGAGCAGTACTTC. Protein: CASRSPPGGREQYF.

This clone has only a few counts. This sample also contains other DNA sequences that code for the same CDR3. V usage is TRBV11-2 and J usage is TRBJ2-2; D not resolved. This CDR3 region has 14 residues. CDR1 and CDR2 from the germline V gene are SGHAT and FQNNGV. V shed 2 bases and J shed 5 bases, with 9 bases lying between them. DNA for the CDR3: TGTGCCAGCAGCTTAAGCTTGTCAACCGGGGAGCTGTTTTTT. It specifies CASSLSLSTGELFF.

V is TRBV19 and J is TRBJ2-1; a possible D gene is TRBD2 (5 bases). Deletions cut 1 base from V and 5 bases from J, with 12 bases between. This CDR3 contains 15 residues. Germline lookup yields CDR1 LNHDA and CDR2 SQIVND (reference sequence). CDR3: CASSIALQRHNEQFF. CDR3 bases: TGTGCCAGTAGTATAGCCCTCCAGCGGCACAATGAGCAGTTCTTC.

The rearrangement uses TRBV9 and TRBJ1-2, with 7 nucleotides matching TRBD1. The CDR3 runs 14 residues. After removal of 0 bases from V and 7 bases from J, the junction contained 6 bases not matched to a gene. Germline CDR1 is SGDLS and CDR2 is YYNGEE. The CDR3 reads CASSVAKGASGYTF. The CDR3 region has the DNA TGTGCCAGCAGCGTAGCAAAGGGGGCCTCTGGCTACACCTTC.

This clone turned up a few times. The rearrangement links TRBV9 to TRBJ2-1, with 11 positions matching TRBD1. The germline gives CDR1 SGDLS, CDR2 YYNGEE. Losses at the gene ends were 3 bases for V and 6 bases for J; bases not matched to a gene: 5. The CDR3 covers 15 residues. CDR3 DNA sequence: TGTGCCAGCAGCGAGCGGACAGGGGGCCTCAATGAGCAGTTCTTC. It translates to CASSERTGGLNEQFF.

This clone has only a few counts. CDR3 nucleotide sequence: TGTGCCACCACAACTACGGCTGAAAAACTGTTTTTT. Translated, it gives CATTTTAEKLFF. The V gene is TRBV2, the J gene TRBJ1-4; D unclear. The CDR3 contains 12 residues. Looked up from germline, CDR1 is SNHLY and CDR2 is FYNNEI. V gave up 10 bases and J gave up 7 bases, with 13 bases separating them.

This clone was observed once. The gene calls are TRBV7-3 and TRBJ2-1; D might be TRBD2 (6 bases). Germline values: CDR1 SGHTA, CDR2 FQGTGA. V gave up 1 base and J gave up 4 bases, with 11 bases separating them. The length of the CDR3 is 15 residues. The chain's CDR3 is CASSLKGDSYNEQFF. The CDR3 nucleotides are TGTGCCAGCAGCTTAAAAGGGGACTCTTACAATGAGCAGTTCTTC. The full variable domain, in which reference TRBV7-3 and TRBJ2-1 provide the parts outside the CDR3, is GAGVSQTPSNKVTEKGKYVELRCDPISGHTALYWYRQSLGQGPEFLIYFQGTGAADDSGLPNDRFFAVRPEGSVSTLKIQRTERGDSAVYLCASSLKGDSYNEQFFGPGTRLTVL.

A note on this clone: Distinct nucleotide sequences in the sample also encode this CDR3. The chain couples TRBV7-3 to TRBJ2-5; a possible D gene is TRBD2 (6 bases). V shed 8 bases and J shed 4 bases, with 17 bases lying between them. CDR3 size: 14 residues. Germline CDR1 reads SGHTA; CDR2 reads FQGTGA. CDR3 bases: TGTGCCAGCTCCCGCGGAGGGCAAGGAGAGACCCAGTACTTC. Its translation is CASSRGGQGETQYF.

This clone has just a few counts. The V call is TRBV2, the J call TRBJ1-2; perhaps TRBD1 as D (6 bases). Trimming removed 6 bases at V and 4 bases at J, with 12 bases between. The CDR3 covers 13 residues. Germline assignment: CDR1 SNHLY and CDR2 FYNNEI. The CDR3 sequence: CASSPDRIYGYTF. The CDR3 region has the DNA TGTGCCAGCAGCCCCGACAGGATCTATGGCTACACCTTC.

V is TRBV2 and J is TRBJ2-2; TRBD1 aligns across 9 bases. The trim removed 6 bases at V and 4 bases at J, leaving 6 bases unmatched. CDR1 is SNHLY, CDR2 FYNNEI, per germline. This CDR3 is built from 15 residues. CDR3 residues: CASRTGQGFTGELFF. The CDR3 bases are TGTGCCAGCAGGACGGGACAGGGATTCACCGGGGAGCTGTTTTTT.